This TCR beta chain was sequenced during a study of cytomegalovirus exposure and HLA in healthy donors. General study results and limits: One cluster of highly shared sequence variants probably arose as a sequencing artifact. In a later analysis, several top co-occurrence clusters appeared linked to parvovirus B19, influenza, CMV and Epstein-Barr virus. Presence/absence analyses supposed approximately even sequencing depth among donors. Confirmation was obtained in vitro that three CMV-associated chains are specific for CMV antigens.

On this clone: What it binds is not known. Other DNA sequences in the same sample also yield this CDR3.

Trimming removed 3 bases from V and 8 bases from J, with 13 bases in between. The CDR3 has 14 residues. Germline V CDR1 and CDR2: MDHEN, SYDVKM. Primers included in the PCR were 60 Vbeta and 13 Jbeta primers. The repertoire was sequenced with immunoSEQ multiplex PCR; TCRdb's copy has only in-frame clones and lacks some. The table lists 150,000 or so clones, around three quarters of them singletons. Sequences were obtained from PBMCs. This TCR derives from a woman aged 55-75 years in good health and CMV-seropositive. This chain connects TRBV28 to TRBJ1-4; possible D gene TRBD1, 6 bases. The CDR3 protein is CASSLGRGREKLFF. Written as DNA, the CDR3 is TGTGCCAGCAGTTTGGGCAGGGGTCGCGAAAAACTGTTTTTT.